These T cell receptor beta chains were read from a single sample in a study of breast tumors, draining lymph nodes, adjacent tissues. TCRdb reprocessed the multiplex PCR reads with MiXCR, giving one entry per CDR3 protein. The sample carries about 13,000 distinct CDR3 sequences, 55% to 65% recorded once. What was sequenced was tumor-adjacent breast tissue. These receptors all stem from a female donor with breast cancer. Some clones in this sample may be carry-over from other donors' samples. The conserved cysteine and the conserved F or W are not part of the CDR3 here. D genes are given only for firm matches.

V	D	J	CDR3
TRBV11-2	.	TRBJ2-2	ASSLLTGNTGELF
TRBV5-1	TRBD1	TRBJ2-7	ASSLAYRGAYEQY
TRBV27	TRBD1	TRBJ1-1	ASSPLGQGAEAF
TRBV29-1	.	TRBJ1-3	SVEGGTGNTIY
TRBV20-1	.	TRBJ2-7	SARSVEAYEQY
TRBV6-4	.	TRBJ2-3	ASRQETGMGTQY
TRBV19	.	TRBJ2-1	ASSIQGNNEQF
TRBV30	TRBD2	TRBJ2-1	AWSVAGGMDEQF
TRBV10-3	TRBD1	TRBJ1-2	AIGESTWGQDYGYT
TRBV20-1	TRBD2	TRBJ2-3	SARAWASGVGDTQY
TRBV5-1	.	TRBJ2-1	ASSLAVEVYNEQF
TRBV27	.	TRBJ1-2	ASSFNGYGYT
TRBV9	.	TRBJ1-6	ASSVGGSENSPLH
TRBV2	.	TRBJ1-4	ASSDGATNEKLF
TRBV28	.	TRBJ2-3	ASSFVAGTDTQY
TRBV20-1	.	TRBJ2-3	SLSVGGTDTQY
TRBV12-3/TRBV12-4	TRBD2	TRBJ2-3	ASRRSRSGGTDTQY
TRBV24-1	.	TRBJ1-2	ATEGRPFALNGYT
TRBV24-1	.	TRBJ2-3	ATSEPRRAANTQY
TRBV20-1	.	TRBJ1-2	SARSDQGGGYT
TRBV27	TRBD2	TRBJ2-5	ACSGREETQY
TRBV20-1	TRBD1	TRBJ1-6	SAPLDRDNSPLH
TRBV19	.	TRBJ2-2	ASMRGSPATGELF
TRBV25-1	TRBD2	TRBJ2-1	AALGASGSNEQF
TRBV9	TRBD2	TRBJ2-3	ASSLDSGRDTQY
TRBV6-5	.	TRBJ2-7	ASSHSGTGYDEQY
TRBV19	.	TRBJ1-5	ASSITQGFQPQH
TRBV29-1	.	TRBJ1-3	SVEKGSSGNTIY
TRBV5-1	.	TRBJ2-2	ASSLAGEATGEPF
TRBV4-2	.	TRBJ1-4	ASSQDVLGARGEKLF
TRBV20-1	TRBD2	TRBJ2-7	SARTGNGGEQY
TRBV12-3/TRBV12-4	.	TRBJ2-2	ASRTTGDGELF
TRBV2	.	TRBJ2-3	ASMSTGRDTQY
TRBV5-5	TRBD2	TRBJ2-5	ASSGAGTREETQY
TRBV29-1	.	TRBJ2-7	SVRQGDSPYEQY
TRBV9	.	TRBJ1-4	ASSFGRGLEKLF
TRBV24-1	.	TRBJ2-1	ATSIGVLYNEQF
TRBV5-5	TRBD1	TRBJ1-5	ASSSVDRVGEPQH
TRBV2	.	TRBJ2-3	ASRGLRVIGDTQY
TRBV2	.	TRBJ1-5	ASSEKVGAYQPQH
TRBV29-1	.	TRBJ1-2	SVDVLRFNYGYT
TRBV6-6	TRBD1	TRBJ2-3	ASSYGLAGGTDTQY